The rows below give T cell receptor beta chains drawn from one sample of a study of Graves' ophthalmopathy and Graves' hyperthyroidism. Using its own MiXCR run on the multiplex PCR reads, TCRdb lists one record per CDR3 protein. Of around 670,000 distinct CDR3 sequences listed, 40% are singletons. The sample consisted of peripheral blood. Receptors were obtained from an adult man with Graves' ophthalmopathy. CDR3s include the opening cysteine and the closing phenylalanine or tryptophan. The D gene is left open where the match is weak. The listing skips clone size in some rows; elsewhere it reads once, few, many or a size class.

TGTGCCAGCAGTTCAGGACAGGGCGTAGATGAAAAACTGTTTTTT	CASSSGQGVDEKLFF	TRBV2	TRBD1	15	TRBJ1-4	few
TGTGCCAGCAGTCGAGGGGTAGAGGGGTACGAGCAGTACTTC	CASSRGVEGYEQYF	TRBV2	-	14	TRBJ2-7	-
TGCAGTGCTATATCTAGCGGGAGGTGGGACTACGAGCAGTACTTC	CSAISSGRWDYEQYF	TRBV20-1	TRBD2	15	TRBJ2-7	few
TGTGCCACCCAGGGAGGCAATCAGCCCCAGCATTTT	CATQGGNQPQHF	TRBV24-1	-	12	TRBJ1-5	once
TGTGCCAGCAGCCCATACGGACGCTCTAGGGCCAACGTCCTGACTTTC	CASSPYGRSRANVLTF	TRBV7-2	-	16	TRBJ2-6	-
TGTGCCAGTAGCCGATCTGGGTCGACGGGGTTTTCACCCCTCCACTTT	CASSRSGSTGFSPLHF	TRBV19	-	16	TRBJ1-6	many
TGTGCCAGCAGACACGCGAGTAGCTCTGGAAACACCATATATTTT	CASRHASSSGNTIYF	TRBV16	-	15	TRBJ1-3	few
TGTGCCAGCAGTGACAGCTCCTACGAGCAGTACTTC	CASSDSSYEQYF	TRBV2	-	12	TRBJ2-7	many
TGTGCCAGCAGTTACTCCGACGTGAGGGAACATAGCAATCAGCCCCAGCATTTT	CASSYSDVREHSNQPQHF	TRBV2	-	18	TRBJ1-5	-
TGTGCCAGCAGCTTAAGTCCCGCAACTCAGACCCAGTACTTC	CASSLSPATQTQYF	TRBV7-2	-	14	TRBJ2-5	-
TGTGCCAGCAGTCCAAGGGACATACGTGAAGCTTTCTTT	CASSPRDIREAFF	TRBV25-1	-	13	TRBJ1-1	few
TGTGCCAGCAGCCACGACAGGAACTATGGCTACACCTTC	CASSHDRNYGYTF	TRBV14	-	13	TRBJ1-2	many
TGTGCCATCAGTCCGGGACAGGACCACTTCTATGGCTACACCTTC	CAISPGQDHFYGYTF	TRBV10-3	TRBD1	15	TRBJ1-2	many
TGTGCCAGCAGCCAAGACAGGGGCAACCAAGAGACCCAGTACTTC	CASSQDRGNQETQYF	TRBV10-3	TRBD1	15	TRBJ2-5	once
TGTGCCAGCAGAACCGGACAGGGGGACCAGACCCAGTACTTC	CASRTGQGDQTQYF	TRBV13	TRBD1	14	TRBJ2-5	-
TGTGCCAGCCGACTAGCGGGACAGGGGGCAGCTGGCTACACCTTC	CASRLAGQGAAGYTF	TRBV7-2	TRBD1	15	TRBJ1-2	-
TGTGCCAGCAGCCCGACGAGCTACGAGCAGCACTTC	CASSPTSYEQHF	TRBV2	-	12	TRBJ2-7	-
TGTGCCAGCAGCCCGAAACAGGGTTTGGCCGGGGAGCTGTTTTTT	CASSPKQGLAGELFF	TRBV7-3	-	15	TRBJ2-2	few
TGTGCCACCAGTGACCCAGGGACAGGGAAGGTCCATCAGCCCCAGCATTTT	CATSDPGTGKVHQPQHF	TRBV24-1	TRBD1	17	TRBJ1-5	-
TGTGCCAGCAGCCGGGACAGGGTAGATGAAGCTTTCTTT	CASSRDRVDEAFF	TRBV7-2	TRBD1	13	TRBJ1-1	-